Presented here are 28 T cell receptor beta chains from one specimen sequenced in a study of early T cells in non-severe SARS-CoV-2 infection. MiXCR, run by TCRdb on the 5' RACE reads, gives a single entry per CDR3 protein. In the table there are about 15,000 distinct CDR3 sequences, about 6% of which are singletons. This specimen was whole blood, taken at baseline. Receptors were obtained from an adult who was a healthcare worker with PCR-confirmed SARS-CoV-2 infection or an uninfected control (not recorded which).

Judged by abundance, this clonotype is medium-sized. The chain couples TRBV6-1 to TRBJ2-7, with D unresolved. The length of the CDR3 is 13 residues. V lost 2 bases to trimming and J lost 4 bases, with 9 bases between them. Germline-derived CDR1 and CDR2 are MNHNS and SASEGT. The CDR3 reads CASSEHSTYEQYF. CDR3 DNA: TGTGCCAGCAGTGAACACAGTACATACGAGCAGTACTTC.

This clonotype was seen only once. A much larger clone differs by one base, so this may be a read error. This chain links TRBV10-2 with TRBJ2-4; D gene ambiguous. Germline V gene lookup returns CDR1 WSHSY and CDR2 SAAADI. The CDR3 extends over 12 amino acids. The CDR3 is CASSDVKNTQYF. CDR3 nucleotides: TGCGCCAGCAGTGACGTCAAAAACACTCAGTACTTC.

At least ten counts were recorded for this clonotype. The J gene is TRBJ2-5, the V gene TRBV7-9, with D possibly matching TRBD1 (6 bases). The CDR3 sequence is 15 residues long. Germline CDR1 is SEHNR and CDR2 is FQNEAQ (reference sequence). V dropped 5 bases and J dropped 1 base, with 14 bases sitting between them. The CDR3 region is CASSDFDRPQETQYF. CDR3 bases: TGTGCCAGCAGCGACTTTGACAGGCCCCAAGAGACCCAGTACTTC.

This clonotype was found many times. The V and J genes are TRBV20-1 and TRBJ1-1, with TRBD1 matching 10 bases. V lost 3 bases to trimming and J lost 4 bases; unmatched junction nucleotides: 8. The CDR3 runs to 15 residues. Per germline, CDR1 DFQATT and CDR2 SNEGSKA (reference sequence). CDR3 sequence reads: CSASPGTGVSTEAFF. CDR3 DNA sequence: TGCAGTGCTAGTCCCGGGACAGGGGTAAGCACTGAAGCTTTCTTT.

The chain combines TRBV9 with TRBJ2-3; D is unclear. This CDR3 region has 14 residues. The ends were cut back, 4 bases at V and 5 bases at J, with 14 bases in the middle. Germline V gene sequence: CDR1 SGDLS, CDR2 YYNGEE. The CDR3 spells CASSPLPYGDTQYF. As DNA, the CDR3 is TGTGCCAGCAGCCCCCTCCCATATGGAGATACGCAGTATTTT.

By its share, this clonotype is medium-sized (0.01 to 0.1%). The chain has TRBV7-2 and TRBJ2-7; possible D gene TRBD2, 5 bases. CDR1 is SGHTA and CDR2 is FQGNSA in the germline V gene. The ends were cut back, 2 bases at V and 7 bases at J, with 9 bases in the middle. This CDR3 region has 12 residues. CDR3 nucleotides: TGTGCCAGCAGCTTAACAAGGAGGGAGCAGTACTTC. It yields the protein CASSLTRREQYF. The whole variable domain, filled in from reference TRBV7-2 and TRBJ2-7, reads GAGVSQSPSNKVTEKGKDVELRCDPISGHTALYWYRQSLGQGLEFLIYFQGNSAPDKSGLPSDRFSAERTGGSVSTLTIQRTQQEDSAVYLCASSLTRREQYFGPGTRLTVT.

This clonotype has at least ten counts. The rearrangement joins TRBV28 to TRBJ1-1; D is ambiguous. The germline V gene encodes CDR1 MDHEN and CDR2 SYDVKM. The V gene lost 5 bases and the J gene lost 5 bases, with 15 bases spanning the gap. This CDR3 has 14 residues. CDR3: CASSREVEGTEAFF. In DNA, the CDR3 is TGTGCCAGCAGTCGGGAGGTTGAGGGTACTGAAGCTTTCTTT. The full variable domain, rest sourced from reference TRBV28 and TRBJ1-1, is DVKVTQSSRYLVKRTGEKVFLECVQDMDHENMFWYRQDPGLGLRLIYFSYDVKMKEKGDIPEGYSVSREKKERFSLILESASTNQTSMYLCASSREVEGTEAFFGQGTRLTVV.

Sample share makes this clonotype medium-sized. J is TRBJ2-7 and V is TRBV27; 11 bases agree with TRBD1. Germline CDR1 and CDR2: MNHEY and SMNVEV (reference sequence). V lost 4 bases, J lost 2 bases, and 10 bases stayed unmatched. The CDR3 has 17 amino acids. CDR3 nucleotide sequence: TGTGCCAGCAGTTCAGACCCTGGGGACAGGGGGGCCTACGAGCAGTACTTC. Its translation is CASSSDPGDRGAYEQYF.

This clonotype has more than one count but fewer than ten. This chain joins TRBV20-1 and TRBJ2-1; 7 bases are shared with TRBD2. Per the germline V gene, CDR1 is DFQATT and CDR2 is SNEGSKA (reference sequence). This CDR3 has 12 amino acids. This CDR3 is CSTDWGGDEQFF. In nucleotides, the CDR3 is TGCAGCACCGATTGGGGAGGGGATGAGCAGTTCTTC.

This clonotype has a count of ten or more. The chain couples TRBV9 to TRBJ2-7; D is uncertain. Germline CDR1 reads SGDLS; CDR2 reads YYNGEE. This CDR3 has 13 residues. With 3 bases removed from V and 0 bases from J, the gap between germline ends came to 7 bases. CDR3 sequence: CASSAQPSYEQYF. DNA for the CDR3: TGTGCCAGCAGCGCCCAGCCCTCCTACGAGCAGTACTTC.

By proportion, this clonotype is medium-sized. V is TRBV7-2 and J is TRBJ2-1; 12 nucleotides agree with TRBD2. Germline-derived CDR1 and CDR2 are SGHTA and FQGNSA. The CDR3 contains 18 residues. With V trimmed by 0 bases and J by 5 bases, 8 bases remained unmatched. CDR3 residues: CASSLAGWTSGEHNEQFF. The CDR3 coding sequence is TGTGCCAGCAGCTTAGCGGGCTGGACTAGCGGGGAACACAATGAGCAGTTCTTC.

This clonotype was found many times. The chain carries TRBV7-9 and TRBJ1-1; possible D gene TRBD1, 6 bases. Germline V lookup: CDR1 SEHNR, CDR2 FQNEAQ (reference sequence). Trimming pared 10 bases from V and 1 base from J, leaving 10 bases between. This CDR3 is 12 amino acids long. CDR3 protein: CAIGGRNTEAFF. The CDR3 DNA is TGTGCCATCGGGGGCAGGAACACTGAAGCTTTCTTT.

The V and J genes are TRBV14 and TRBJ1-1; D uncertain. From germline, CDR1 is SGHDN and CDR2 FVKESK. Trimming left V 0 bases short and J 4 bases short, with 6 bases between. The CDR3 contains 13 residues. The CDR3, as DNA: TGTGCCAGCAGCCAAGATCTAGTCACTGAAGCTTTCTTT. Protein product: CASSQDLVTEAFF.

The chain links TRBV7-2 to TRBJ1-1; D is ambiguous. Trimming removed 0 bases from V and 1 base from J, with 6 bases in between. The CDR3 covers 14 residues. The germline gives CDR1 SGHTA, CDR2 FQGNSA. CDR3 region: CASSLAYKNTEAFF. The CDR3 nucleotides are TGTGCCAGCAGCTTAGCGTACAAGAACACTGAAGCTTTCTTT. The entire variable domain, with the rest obtained from reference TRBV7-2 and TRBJ1-1, is as follows: GAGVSQSPSNKVTEKGKDVELRCDPISGHTALYWYRQSLGQGLEFLIYFQGNSAPDKSGLPSDRFSAERTGGSVSTLTIQRTQQEDSAVYLCASSLAYKNTEAFFGQGTRLTVV.

Ten or more counts support this clonotype. The genes are TRBV5-4 and TRBJ1-4; 9 bases align to TRBD1. The CDR3 runs 15 residues. Trimming at V came to 2 bases and at J to 8 bases, leaving 7 bases not matched to a gene. CDR1 and CDR2 (germline): SGHNT, YYREEE (reference sequence). The CDR3, as DNA: TGTGCCAGCAGCTTCGAGGGACAGGGACAGGAAAAACTGTTTTTT. It codes for CASSFEGQGQEKLFF.

Judged by abundance, this clonotype is medium-sized. V and J are TRBV7-8 and TRBJ1-1, with a possible D match to TRBD1 (5 bases). The germline gives CDR1 SGHVS, CDR2 FQNEAQ. Trimming pared 1 base from V and 0 bases from J, leaving 12 bases between. The CDR3 contains 16 residues. Here the CDR3 reads CASSLGQGRVNTEAFF. The DNA for the CDR3 is TGTGCCAGCAGCTTAGGGCAGGGCCGGGTGAACACTGAAGCTTTCTTT.

This clonotype was recorded many times. V gene TRBV24-1 combines with J gene TRBJ2-3; D is uncertain. CDR1 is KGHDR and CDR2 is SFDVKD in the germline V gene. This CDR3 has 15 amino acids. V lost 4 bases to trimming and J lost 0 bases, with 10 bases between them. DNA for the CDR3: TGTGCCACCAGTGACCCAGCGAAAAGCACAGATACGCAGTATTTT. Its translation is CATSDPAKSTDTQYF.

CDR3 sequence (DNA): TGCAGCGTCAGAACTCTCGGCGAAAAACTGTTTTTT. It translates to CSVRTLGEKLFF. The rearrangement links TRBV29-1 to TRBJ1-4; D gene uncertain. CDR3 size: 12 residues. In germline, CDR1 is SQVTM, CDR2 ANQGSEA. The ends were cut back, 6 bases at V and 8 bases at J, with 13 bases in the middle. The whole variable domain, remainder taken from reference TRBV29-1 and TRBJ1-4, is SAVISQKPSRDICQRGTSLTIQCQVDSQVTMMFWYRQQPGQSLTLIATANQGSEATYESGFVIDKFPISRPNLTFSTLTVSNMSPEDSSIYLCSVRTLGEKLFFGSGTQLSVL.

This clonotype was counted between two and nine times. The genes are TRBV12-3 or TRBV12-4 and TRBJ2-2, with D possibly TRBD1 on 5 matching bases. The CDR3 contains 13 residues. V lost 3 bases and J lost 7, with 9 bases in between. DNA of the CDR3: TGTGCCAGCAGTTTGGTCCAGGGCGGGGAGCTGTTTTTT. Translation gives CASSLVQGGELFF.

This clonotype came up many times. V gene TRBV6-4 combines with J gene TRBJ2-2, with D perhaps matching TRBD2 (5 bases). The CDR3 contains 14 residues. The V end was cut by 2 bases, the J end by 3 bases, with 7 bases between. Germline CDR1 and CDR2: MRHNA and SNTAGT. CDR3 residues: CASSDTRDTGELFF. The DNA for the CDR3 is TGTGCCAGCAGTGACACTAGAGACACCGGGGAGCTGTTTTTT.

This clonotype was recorded a few times. The gene calls are TRBV7-2 and TRBJ1-6; D uncertain. CDR1 SGHTA and CDR2 FQGNSA come from the germline V gene. This CDR3 has 15 amino acids. Trimming removed 1 base at V and 7 bases at J, with 11 bases between. The CDR3 is CASSLVLVRNSPLHF. In nucleotides, the CDR3 is TGTGCCAGCAGCTTAGTTTTGGTTCGGAATTCACCCCTCCACTTT. Full variable domain (missing parts from reference TRBV7-2 and TRBJ1-6): GAGVSQSPSNKVTEKGKDVELRCDPISGHTALYWYRQSLGQGLEFLIYFQGNSAPDKSGLPSDRFSAERTGGSVSTLTIQRTQQEDSAVYLCASSLVLVRNSPLHFGNGTRLTVT.

This clonotype was observed many times. The chain couples TRBV11-2 to TRBJ1-1; 9 bases are a match to TRBD1. This CDR3 comprises 13 residues. The ends lost 3 bases at V and 4 bases at J; junction bases unmatched: 0. Germline CDR1 SGHAT, CDR2 FQNNGV. The CDR3 here is CASSLDRGTEAFF. In DNA form, the CDR3 reads TGTGCCAGCAGCTTGGACAGGGGCACTGAAGCTTTCTTT. Supplemented by reference TRBV11-2 and TRBJ1-1, the full variable domain reads EAGVAQSPRYKIIEKRQSVAFWCNPISGHATLYWYQQILGQGPKLLIQFQNNGVVDDSQLPKDRFSAERLKGVDSTLKIQPAKLEDSAVYLCASSLDRGTEAFFGQGTRLTVV.

This clonotype appeared many times. The chain carries TRBV5-8 and TRBJ1-5; D gene uncertain. The CDR3 has 15 amino acids. Trimming took 0 bases from V and 3 from J, leaving 10 bases between them. Germline-derived CDR1 and CDR2 are SGHTS and YDEGEE. The CDR3 DNA follows: TGTGCCAGCAGCTTGGGTTTCAGTTCCAATCAGCCCCAGCATTTT. This translates into CASSLGFSSNQPQHF.

At least ten counts were recorded for this clonotype. The chain recombines TRBV12-3 or TRBV12-4 with TRBJ1-2; D may be TRBD1 (5 bases). The length of the CDR3 is 14 residues. The ends were cut back, 3 bases at V and 4 bases at J, with 12 bases in the middle. The CDR3 DNA reads TGTGCCAGCAGTTTGACGACCGGGACCTATGGCTACACCTTC. This codes for CASSLTTGTYGYTF.

This clonotype was seen ten or more times. This chain connects TRBV20-1 to TRBJ1-2; 7 bases map to TRBD1. The germline V gene encodes CDR1 DFQATT and CDR2 SNEGSKA (reference sequence). The CDR3 covers 14 residues. Trimming took 3 bases from V and 2 from J; bases not matched to a gene: 6. In DNA, the CDR3 is TGCAGTGCTAGGTCCCTGACAGGGAACTATGGCTACACCTTC. Its translation is CSARSLTGNYGYTF.

The chain is built from TRBV29-1 and TRBJ2-3; 7 bases are shared with TRBD1. Trimming at V came to 7 bases and at J to 10 bases, leaving 5 bases not matched to a gene. The CDR3 totals 10 residues. Germline loops: CDR1 SQVTM, CDR2 ANQGSEA. CDR3 protein: CSGDRDPQYF. The DNA for the CDR3 is TGCAGCGGCGACAGGGATCCGCAGTATTTT.

This clonotype showed up many times. The rearrangement joins TRBV6-6 to TRBJ1-4, with 8 bases lining up with TRBD1. Germline CDR1 MNHNY, CDR2 SVGAGI (reference sequence). With 4 bases clipped from V and 0 bases from J, the junction kept 13 bases outside the gene matches. The length of the CDR3 is 19 residues. The CDR3 DNA follows: TGTGCCAGCAGTTCCCAACTCTTGGACAGGGATACAACTAATGAAAAACTGTTTTTT. Protein: CASSSQLLDRDTTNEKLFF.

This clonotype was picked up many times. V is TRBV7-8 and J is TRBJ1-5, with a tentative D call TRBD1 (6 bases). The ends were cut back, 0 bases at V and 7 bases at J, with 19 bases in the middle. Germline CDR1 SGHVS, CDR2 FQNEAQ. The CDR3 spans 17 residues. The CDR3 nucleotides read TGTGCCAGCAGCTTAGCGACGATAGGGGGGGCACGGCAGCCCCAGCATTTT. This codes for CASSLATIGGARQPQHF.